Shown below are 30 T cell receptor beta chains from a single sample sequenced in a study of blood T cell repertoires in COVID-19. This table comes from immunoSEQ multiplex PCR, and its TCRdb copy is limited to in-frame clones, with some not included. This table holds about 260,000 clones, about 85% found once. The sequenced sample was peripheral blood. The receptors originated from a woman aged 45-65 years who had recovered from COVID-19.

This chain joins TRBV5-4 and TRBJ1-2; TRBD1 agrees at 10 bases. This CDR3 has 15 amino acids. V trimming: 3 bases; J trimming: 1 base; junction bases outside the gene matches: 3. Germline V gene lookup returns CDR1 SGHNT and CDR2 YYREEE (reference sequence). This chain's CDR3 is CASSSRDRGNYGYTF. CDR3 bases: TGTGCCAGCAGCTCGCGGGACAGGGGTAACTATGGCTACACCTTC. Using reference TRBV5-4 and TRBJ1-2 for the parts outside the CDR3, the full variable domain is ETGVTQSPTHLIKTRGQQVTLRCSSQSGHNTVSWYQQALGQGPQFIFQYYREEENGRGNFPPRFSGLQFPNYSSELNVNALELDDSALYLCASSSRDRGNYGYTFGSGTRLTVV.

This chain joins TRBV2 and TRBJ1-2, with TRBD1 matching over 9 bases. Looked up from germline, CDR1 is SNHLY and CDR2 is FYNNEI. The CDR3 is made up of 15 amino acids. The V and J ends lost 2 bases and 7 bases, in that order; junction bases with no gene match: 8. The CDR3 bases are TGTGCCAGCAGTGAATTGGGACAGGGAGAGAGTGGCTACACCTTC. Its translation: CASSELGQGESGYTF.

The V call is TRBV5-6, the J call TRBJ2-7, with TRBD2 matching over 9 bases. The trim removed 4 bases at V and 5 bases at J, leaving 7 bases unmatched. The CDR3 is 14 amino acids. In germline, CDR1 is SGHDT, CDR2 YYEEEE. The CDR3 here is CASSPGTSSDEQYF. The CDR3 DNA follows: TGTGCCAGCAGCCCCGGGACTAGCTCGGACGAGCAGTACTTC.

This chain connects TRBV5-8 to TRBJ2-7, with D tentatively TRBD1 (6 bases). The CDR3 has 14 amino acids. Between the trimmed V and J ends, which lost 3 bases and 2 bases, there was a span of 12 bases. Per the germline V gene, CDR1 is SGHTS and CDR2 is YDEGEE. The CDR3 loop reads CASSSYRETYEQYF. CDR3 coding DNA: TGTGCCAGCAGCTCGTACAGGGAGACCTACGAGCAGTACTTC.

V is TRBV5-6 and J is TRBJ2-7; a possible D gene is TRBD1 (7 bases). Trimming took 4 bases from V and 0 from J, leaving 11 bases between them. This CDR3 is built from 14 residues. In germline, CDR1 is SGHDT, CDR2 YYEEEE. CDR3 bases: TGTGCCAGCAGCACAGGGGACTCCTCCTACGAGCAGTACTTC. Translation gives CASSTGDSSYEQYF.

The chain carries TRBV28 and TRBJ1-1; tentatively, D is TRBD1 (6 bases). From germline, CDR1 is MDHEN and CDR2 SYDVKM. The CDR3 runs to 12 residues. V shed 5 bases and J shed 3 bases, with 7 bases lying between them. The CDR3: CASSDRYTEAFF. The CDR3, as DNA: TGTGCCAGCAGTGACAGGTACACTGAAGCTTTCTTT.

The chain uses TRBV30 and TRBJ1-3; maybe TRBD1 (5 bases). The CDR3 runs 13 residues. Germline V gives CDR1 GTSNPN, CDR2 SVGIG (reference sequence). Here the CDR3 reads CGRGGAGGNTIYF. As DNA, the CDR3 is TGTGGAAGGGGAGGGGCCGGAGGAAACACCATATATTTT.

The genes are TRBV6-2 or TRBV6-3 and TRBJ1-2; no clear D gene. V lost 4 bases and J 1 base, leaving 7 bases between the germline ends. Per germline, CDR1 MNHEY and CDR2 SVGEGT. This CDR3 comprises 13 residues. CDR3 sequence: CASSFGINYGYTF. CDR3 bases: TGTGCCAGCAGTTTCGGGATTAACTATGGCTACACCTTC.

The chain couples TRBV7-9 to TRBJ1-5; TRBD1 might be the D (6 bases). Trimming cost V 1 base and J 5 bases, with 12 bases left between them. This CDR3 contains 15 residues. The germline V gene has CDR1 SEHNR and CDR2 FQNEAQ (reference sequence). This CDR3 is CASSLGQAQDQPQHF. In DNA, the CDR3 is TGTGCCAGCAGCTTAGGACAGGCTCAAGATCAGCCCCAGCATTTT.

The chain joins TRBV2 to TRBJ1-4; D is unresolved. CDR3 length: 14 residues. The germline CDR1 and CDR2 sequences are SNHLY and FYNNEI. V shed 4 bases and J shed 8 bases, with 14 bases lying between them. CDR3 in amino acids: CASSVPGREEKLFF. For the CDR3, the DNA is TGTGCCAGCAGTGTTCCAGGTCGAGAGGAAAAACTGTTTTTT.

V gene TRBV4-1 combines with J gene TRBJ2-1; 9 nucleotides agree with TRBD2. The V and J ends lost 1 base and 6 bases, in that order; junction bases with no gene match: 10. CDR3 length: 17 amino acids. The germline V gene has CDR1 MGHRA and CDR2 YSYEKL. The CDR3 loop is CASSQVLSSGRFNEQFF. CDR3 in DNA: TGCGCCAGCAGCCAAGTTTTGTCCAGCGGGAGGTTCAATGAGCAGTTCTTC.

This chain links TRBV19 with TRBJ1-5; weak D call: TRBD1 (5 bases). Trimming left V 8 bases short and J 6 bases short, with 20 bases between. The CDR3 is made up of 15 amino acids. CDR1 is LNHDA and CDR2 is SQIVND in the germline V gene (reference sequence). CDR3 residues: CASLPSGGRVQPQHF. CDR3 in DNA: TGTGCCAGTTTACCCTCGGGGGGACGGGTTCAGCCCCAGCATTTT. The full variable domain, completed using reference TRBV19 and TRBJ1-5, is DGGITQSPKYLFRKEGQNVTLSCEQNLNHDAMYWYRQDPGQGLRLIYYSQIVNDFQKGDIAEGYSVSREKKESFPLTVTSAQKNPTAFYLCASLPSGGRVQPQHFGDGTRLSIL.

CDR3 residues: CASSGFGSGRKYEQYF. In nucleotides, the CDR3 is TGTGCCAGTAGTGGTTTCGGTAGCGGGAGGAAATACGAGCAGTACTTC. The rearrangement uses TRBV19 and TRBJ2-7, with 10 bases identical to TRBD2. The CDR3 loop spans 16 amino acids. Trimming took 5 bases from V and 4 from J; bases not matched to a gene: 11. Germline assignment: CDR1 LNHDA and CDR2 SQIVND (reference sequence).

DNA for the CDR3: TGTGCCAGCAGCCGGGGACAGGGGCGGTACGAGCAGTACTTC. It is translated as CASSRGQGRYEQYF. The chain joins TRBV27 to TRBJ2-7; 10 nucleotides line up with TRBD1. J lost 4 bases, V lost 6 bases, and 6 bases had no gene match. The CDR3 has 14 amino acids. Germline V gene data show CDR1 as MNHEY and CDR2 as SMNVEV (reference sequence).

The chain joins TRBV5-1 to TRBJ2-7, with TRBD1 as a possible D gene (6 bases). Trimming left V 4 bases short and J 3 bases short, with 17 bases between. The CDR3 contains 15 residues. CDR1 is SGHRS, CDR2 YFSETQ, per germline. CDR3 residues: CASSPVIGTSYEQYF. The CDR3 DNA is TGCGCCAGCAGCCCAGTGATAGGGACAAGCTACGAGCAGTACTTC. The whole variable domain, filled in from reference TRBV5-1 and TRBJ2-7, reads KAGVTQTPRYLIKTRGQQVTLSCSPISGHRSVSWYQQTPGQGLQFLFEYFSETQRNKGNFPGRFSGRQFSNSRSEMNVSTLELGDSALYLCASSPVIGTSYEQYFGPGTRLTVT.

The chain combines TRBV19 with TRBJ1-2; no definite D call. The V end lost 3 bases, the J end lost 5 bases, and 13 bases lay between the germline ends. From germline, CDR1 is LNHDA and CDR2 SQIVND (reference sequence). This CDR3 comprises 14 residues. The CDR3 is CASSIEGGTYGYTF. Here the CDR3 DNA reads TGTGCCAGTAGTATCGAGGGCGGAACATATGGCTACACCTTC.

The chain recombines TRBV27 with TRBJ2-2; D is unresolved. CDR1 and CDR2 from the germline V gene are MNHEY and SMNVEV (reference sequence). V was cut by 0 bases and J by 0 bases, with 11 bases left in between. The CDR3 is 17 residues long. In DNA form, the CDR3 reads TGTGCCAGCAGTTTATCTCGCGGTGACGCGAACACCGGGGAGCTGTTTTTT. Translated, it gives CASSLSRGDANTGELFF.

V is TRBV7-2 and J is TRBJ2-3; 9 bases map to TRBD2. V shed 4 bases, J shed 8 bases, and the junction held 10 bases outside the gene matches. The CDR3 is 15 amino acids. The V gene's germline CDR1 is SGHTA and CDR2 FQGNSA. This CDR3 reads CASSSILAGDPTQYF. The CDR3 nucleotides are TGTGCCAGCAGCTCAATTTTAGCGGGGGACCCTACGCAGTATTTT.

The chain employs TRBV6-5 and TRBJ2-5; perhaps TRBD2 as D (5 bases). The V and J ends lost 3 bases and 1 base respectively, with 15 bases between them. Germline assignment: CDR1 MNHEY and CDR2 SVGAGI. The CDR3 spans 16 residues. The CDR3 nucleotides read TGTGCCAGCAGTTATCTCGGGATCGGGCTCCAAGAGACCCAGTACTTC. Residues: CASSYLGIGLQETQYF.

The genes are TRBV7-9 and TRBJ2-2; D is possibly TRBD2 (6 bases). The germline CDR1 and CDR2 sequences are SEHNR and FQNEAQ (reference sequence). Trimming cost V 5 bases and J 2 bases, with 12 bases left between them. CDR3 size: 15 residues. The CDR3 here is CASSLGTLNTGELFF. In DNA, the CDR3 is TGTGCCAGCAGCCTGGGGACTCTCAACACCGGGGAGCTGTTTTTT.

J is TRBJ1-1 and V is TRBV25-1; 9 bases agree with TRBD1. Germline assignment: CDR1 MGHDK and CDR2 SYGVNS. The CDR3 contains 13 residues. V lost 8 bases, J lost 5 bases, and 6 bases stayed unmatched. The CDR3 bases are TGTGCCAGCGTGGGACAGGGTAGTACTGAAGCTTTCTTT. It is translated as CASVGQGSTEAFF.

The chain couples TRBV6-2 or TRBV6-3 to TRBJ2-7; D possibly corresponds to TRBD2 (6 bases). The CDR3 contains 13 residues. CDR1 MNHEY and CDR2 SVGEGT come from the germline V gene. Deletions cut 4 bases from V and 3 bases from J, with 10 bases between. The CDR3 spells CASSFGGLYEQYF. The CDR3 DNA reads TGTGCCAGCAGTTTCGGGGGACTCTACGAGCAGTACTTC.

The gene calls are TRBV28 and TRBJ1-2; D uncertain. CDR3 length: 12 residues. The V end was cut by 4 bases, the J end by 10 bases, with 13 bases between. Looked up from germline, CDR1 is MDHEN and CDR2 is SYDVKM. CDR3 sequence: CASSSAPGYYTF. The CDR3 bases are TGTGCCAGCAGTTCTGCTCCGGGTTACTACACCTTC.

J is TRBJ1-4 and V is TRBV9, with D perhaps TRBD1 (6 bases). Trimming removed 1 base from V and 6 bases from J, with 13 bases in between. This CDR3 has 15 amino acids. Germline lookup yields CDR1 SGDLS and CDR2 YYNGEE. CDR3 bases: TGTGCCAGCAGCGTATTAGCTTCAGGGGATGAAAAACTGTTTTTT. Its translation is CASSVLASGDEKLFF.

The J gene is TRBJ1-5, the V gene TRBV28, with unresolved D. Germline lookup yields CDR1 MDHEN and CDR2 SYDVKM. The CDR3 has 13 residues. With 2 bases removed from V and 10 bases from J, the gap between germline ends came to 12 bases. The CDR3 is CASSLLREKPQHF. The CDR3 DNA reads as TGTGCCAGCAGTTTACTCCGGGAGAAACCCCAGCATTTT.

This clone came up a few times. V is TRBV6-2 or TRBV6-3 and J is TRBJ1-5; D possibly corresponds to TRBD1 (5 bases). Germline lookup yields CDR1 MNHEY and CDR2 SVGEGT. CDR3 length: 14 residues. V was trimmed by 6 bases and J by 1 base, leaving 10 bases between them. For the CDR3, the DNA is TGTGCCAGCAGCCCTCGGGGGAGCAATCAGCCCCAGCATTTT. It is translated as CASSPRGSNQPQHF.

This clone was detected a few times. The V and J genes are TRBV2 and TRBJ1-4; 8 bases are a match to TRBD1. The V and J ends lost 4 bases and 8 bases, in that order; junction bases with no gene match: 3. Germline assignment: CDR1 SNHLY and CDR2 FYNNEI. There are 13 residues in the CDR3. The CDR3, as DNA: TGTGCCAGCAGTGGGAGGGACAGGGAAAAACTGTTTTTT. The encoded protein is CASSGRDREKLFF.

The V gene is TRBV27, the J gene TRBJ1-5, with 10 positions matching TRBD1. The ends lost 6 bases at V and 5 bases at J; junction bases unmatched: 7. Germline V gene data show CDR1 as MNHEY and CDR2 as SMNVEV (reference sequence). This CDR3 is built from 15 residues. CDR3 in amino acids: CASSRDRGKDQPQHF. Here the CDR3 DNA reads TGTGCCAGCAGCCGGGACAGGGGAAAGGATCAGCCCCAGCATTTT.

This clone was seen a few times. The chain couples TRBV18 to TRBJ1-2; perhaps TRBD1 as D (5 bases). Trimming shortened V by 3 bases and J by 5 bases, and 7 bases separated the two germline ends. Germline-derived CDR1 and CDR2 are KGHSH and LQKENI. The CDR3 is 12 residues long. The DNA of the CDR3 is TGTGCCAGCTCACCGGGGGGGTATGGCTACACCTTC. Its translation is CASSPGGYGYTF.

The chain links TRBV5-1 to TRBJ1-1, with D hard to call. V gave up 2 bases and J gave up 0 bases, with 8 bases separating them. This CDR3 is built from 14 residues. The germline CDR1 and CDR2 sequences are SGHRS and YFSETQ. CDR3 in DNA: TGCGCCAGCAGCTTTTACGGGTTGAACACTGAAGCTTTCTTT. Translated: CASSFYGLNTEAFF.